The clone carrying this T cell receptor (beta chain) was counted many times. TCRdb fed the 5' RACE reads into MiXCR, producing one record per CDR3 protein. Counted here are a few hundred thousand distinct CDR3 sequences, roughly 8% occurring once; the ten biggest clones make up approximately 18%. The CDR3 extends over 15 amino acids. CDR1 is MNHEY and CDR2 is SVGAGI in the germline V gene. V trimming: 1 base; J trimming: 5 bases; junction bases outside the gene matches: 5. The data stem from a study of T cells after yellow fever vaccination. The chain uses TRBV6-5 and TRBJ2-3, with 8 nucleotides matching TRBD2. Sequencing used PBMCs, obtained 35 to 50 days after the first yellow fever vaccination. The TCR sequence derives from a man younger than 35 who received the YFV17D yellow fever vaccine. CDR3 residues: CASSYLGLGGDTQYF. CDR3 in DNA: TGTGCCAGCAGTTACTTGGGACTAGGGGGAGATACGCAGTATTTT.